These T cell receptor beta chains were read from a single sample in a study of blood T cell repertoires in COVID-19. Sequenced by immunoSEQ multiplex PCR; TCRdb stores in-frame clones only, minus some. Here the sample spans about 440,000 clones, about 90% being singletons. Source material: PBMCs or T cells enriched from blood (not recorded which). These receptors were collected from a woman between 18 and 29 years old with acute COVID-19. CDR3s include the opening cysteine and the closing phenylalanine or tryptophan. The D gene is left open where the match is weak. Size is omitted from some rows. Given values are once, few, many or a class for expanded clones.

abundance	v_gene	d_gene	j_gene	CDR3aa	CDR3nt
once	TRBV10-1	TRBD1	TRBJ1-5	CASSESTGRNQPQHF	TGCGCCAGCAGTGAGTCGACAGGGAGGAATCAGCCCCAGCATTTT
few	TRBV19	TRBD1	TRBJ2-5	CASSISTGVQETQYF	TGTGCCAGTAGTATATCGACAGGGGTCCAAGAGACCCAGTACTTC
.	TRBV28	TRBD2	TRBJ2-1	CASGGLAGNEQFF	TGTGCCAGCGGGGGACTAGCGGGCAATGAGCAGTTCTTC
.	TRBV5-1	.	TRBJ1-3	CASSSGQPGNTIYF	TGCGCCAGCAGCTCCGGACAGCCTGGAAACACCATATATTTT
.	TRBV19	.	TRBJ1-6	CASSIIPDTNYNSPLHF	TGTGCCAGTAGTATAATCCCAGACACAAACTATAATTCACCCCTCCACTTT
.	TRBV29-1	TRBD2	TRBJ2-3	CSVGGSGASGTIKTDTQYF	TGCAGCGTTGGAGGGAGCGGGGCTAGCGGGACCATAAAGACAGATACGCAGTATTTT
.	TRBV15	.	TRBJ1-3	CATSRDLSNTIYF	TGTGCCACCAGCAGAGATCTCTCAAACACCATATATTTT
few	TRBV3-1/TRBV3-2	TRBD2	TRBJ2-3	CASSQSVFGGATDTQYF	TGTGCCAGCAGCCAGTCGGTGTTCGGGGGGGCCACAGATACGCAGTATTTT
once	TRBV11-2	.	TRBJ1-5	CASSLSGLANQPQHF	TGTGCCAGCAGCTTGTCTGGACTTGCTAATCAGCCCCAGCATTTT
.	TRBV9	.	TRBJ2-1	CASSVGHSILSYEQFF	TGTGCCAGCAGCGTAGGCCACAGTATCCTTAGTTATGAGCAGTTCTTC
.	TRBV6-1	.	TRBJ1-2	CASSEIGDNGYTF	TGTGCCAGCAGTGAGATAGGGGATAATGGCTACACCTTC
.	TRBV3-1/TRBV3-2	.	TRBJ1-2	CASSQDGAVNYGYTF	TGTGCCAGCAGCCAAGATGGAGCAGTTAACTATGGCTACACCTTC
.	TRBV9	TRBD2	TRBJ2-7	CASSVAPSGRWGSSYEQYF	TGTGCCAGCAGCGTAGCTCCTAGCGGGAGATGGGGTTCCTCCTACGAGCAGTACTTC
.	TRBV4-3	TRBD2	TRBJ2-1	CASSQGLAGNYNEQFF	TGCGCCAGCAGCCAAGGACTAGCGGGGAACTACAATGAGCAGTTCTTC
.	TRBV6-5	TRBD1	TRBJ1-6	CASSRTGALHSPLHF	TGTGCCAGCAGTAGGACAGGGGCGCTTCATTCACCCCTCCACTTT
.	TRBV6-5	.	TRBJ1-1	CASRPRAPAIEAFF	TGTGCCAGCAGGCCGCGGGCACCGGCTATAGAAGCTTTCTTT
.	TRBV6-5	TRBD2	TRBJ2-7	CASRVAGGTYEQYF	TGTGCCAGCAGGGTAGCGGGGGGGACCTACGAGCAGTACTTC
once	TRBV11-2	TRBD2	TRBJ2-2	CASSYRTSGNTGELFF	TGTGCCAGCAGCTACCGGACTAGCGGGAACACCGGGGAGCTGTTTTTT
few	TRBV6-5	TRBD1	TRBJ1-1	CAITGGLNTEAFF	TGTGCCATTACAGGGGGCCTGAACACTGAAGCTTTCTTT
.	TRBV7-9	.	TRBJ2-7	CASREPYEQYF	TGTGCCAGCAGGGAGCCCTACGAGCAGTACTTC
once	TRBV9	.	TRBJ1-1	CASSVEGGMNTEAFF	TGTGCCAGCAGCGTAGAAGGCGGTATGAACACTGAAGCTTTCTTT
.	TRBV11-2	TRBD2	TRBJ2-7	CASSLSSGGAYEQYF	TGTGCCAGCAGCTTAAGTAGCGGGGGGGCCTACGAGCAGTACTTC
once	TRBV6-5	.	TRBJ2-3	CASKGGSTDTQYF	TGTGCCTCCAAGGGGGGGTCCACAGATACGCAGTATTTT
.	TRBV10-1	.	TRBJ2-3	CASSESQGTDTQYF	TGCGCCAGCAGTGAGTCGCAGGGCACAGATACGCAGTATTTT
.	TRBV12-5	.	TRBJ1-6	CASGLATLGHSPLHF	TGTGCTAGTGGTTTGGCGACCCTTGGGCATTCACCCCTCCACTTT
.	TRBV28	.	TRBJ1-5	CASTQQGPNQPQHF	TGTGCCAGTACCCAACAGGGTCCCAATCAGCCCCAGCATTTT
once	TRBV19	.	TRBJ1-3	CASSPQGNSGNTIYF	TGTGCCAGTAGCCCTCAGGGCAACTCTGGAAACACCATATATTTT
.	TRBV27	.	TRBJ1-6	CASSPNRERNSPLHF	TGTGCCAGCAGTCCGAACAGGGAGAGGAATTCACCCCTCCACTTT
.	TRBV28	.	TRBJ1-6	CASSGGGEYSPLHF	TGTGCCAGCAGCGGAGGGGGGGAGTATTCACCCCTCCACTTT
.	TRBV30	TRBD2	TRBJ2-7	CAWSVKRDSSSEQYF	TGTGCCTGGAGTGTCAAGCGGGACTCATCGTCCGAGCAGTACTTC
.	TRBV2	TRBD1	TRBJ1-5	CASSTAGGNQPQHF	TGTGCCAGCAGTACCGCAGGGGGGAATCAGCCCCAGCATTTT
.	TRBV7-9	.	TRBJ1-1	CASGQQMNTEAFF	TGTGCCAGCGGGCAGCAAATGAACACTGAAGCTTTCTTT
.	TRBV24-1	TRBD1	TRBJ2-2	CATSDPTGTAPTPGELFF	TGTGCCACCAGTGATCCCACCGGGACAGCTCCTACCCCCGGGGAGCTGTTTTTT
.	TRBV28	TRBD2	TRBJ2-3	CASSPPGLAGAVDTQYF	TGTGCCAGCAGTCCACCGGGACTAGCGGGAGCGGTAGATACGCAGTATTTT
.	TRBV9	TRBD1	TRBJ2-1	CASSVEQGYEQFF	TGTGCCAGCAGCGTAGAACAGGGGTATGAGCAGTTCTTC
.	TRBV9	TRBD2	TRBJ2-3	CASSVGTSGLTDTQYF	TGTGCCAGCAGCGTCGGGACTAGCGGATTAACGGATACGCAGTATTTT
.	TRBV6-1	.	TRBJ2-1	CASSDLAVGQFF	TGTGCCAGCAGTGATCTAGCCGTCGGGCAGTTCTTC
.	TRBV5-6	.	TRBJ2-6	CASRLQGSGANVLTF	TGTGCCAGCAGACTACAGGGATCTGGGGCCAACGTCCTGACTTTC
once	TRBV7-9	TRBD2	TRBJ2-3	CASSPKEPSGGAADTQYF	TGTGCCAGCAGCCCGAAAGAGCCTAGCGGGGGGGCCGCAGATACGCAGTATTTT
.	TRBV4-1	.	TRBJ2-5	CASSQDLWGGDPWETQYF	TGCGCCAGCAGCCAAGATTTGTGGGGCGGGGACCCGTGGGAGACCCAGTACTTC
.	TRBV2	.	TRBJ1-2	CASSVRTAYGYTF	TGTGCCAGCAGTGTTAGGACAGCCTATGGCTACACCTTC
.	TRBV28	.	TRBJ1-5	CASSLTPRDSNQPQHF	TGTGCCAGCAGTTTAACCCCGAGAGATAGCAATCAGCCCCAGCATTTT
.	TRBV5-6	.	TRBJ1-4	CASSFGRGEKLFF	TGTGCCAGCAGCTTCGGCAGGGGTGAAAAACTGTTTTTT
.	TRBV6-5	.	TRBJ1-2	CASSYYDRSGYGYTF	TGTGCCAGCAGTTACTACGACAGGTCGGGCTATGGCTACACCTTC
.	TRBV11-2	TRBD2	TRBJ2-5	CASSLGGLAGRETQYF	TGTGCCAGCAGCTTAGGAGGTCTAGCGGGACGGGAGACCCAGTACTTC
few	TRBV7-2	.	TRBJ2-3	CASSLAGGGADTQYF	TGTGCCAGCAGCTTAGCGGGAGGCGGGGCAGATACGCAGTATTTT
.	TRBV3-1/TRBV3-2	.	TRBJ1-3	CASSQDNTGLGNTIYF	TGTGCCAGCAGCCAAGATAATACAGGTCTTGGAAACACCATATATTTT
.	TRBV24-1	.	TRBJ1-1	CATAGVGTEAFF	TGTGCCACCGCCGGGGTCGGCACTGAAGCTTTCTTT
.	TRBV10-3	.	TRBJ2-1	CASRSPTYEQFF	TGTGCCAGCAGGTCACCTACCTATGAGCAGTTCTTC
once	TRBV5-8	.	TRBJ2-7	CASSLGPRHEQYF	TGTGCCAGCAGCTTGGGGCCACGCCACGAGCAGTACTTC
.	TRBV18	.	TRBJ1-1	CASSPLGDTIYRFF	TGTGCCAGCTCACCATTGGGGGACACTATTTACCGTTTCTTT
.	TRBV27	TRBD1	TRBJ2-2	CASSRYRDRGTGELFF	TGTGCCAGCAGTCGCTACCGGGACAGGGGAACCGGGGAGCTGTTTTTT
.	TRBV4-1	.	TRBJ2-5	CASSPVNQETQYF	TGCGCCAGCAGCCCTGTTAACCAAGAGACCCAGTACTTC
.	TRBV28	.	TRBJ2-7	CASSLPPAGLYEQYF	TGTGCCAGCAGTTTACCCCCGGCAGGGTTGTACGAGCAGTACTTC
.	TRBV7-9	.	TRBJ1-1	CASSSTGSEAFF	TGTGCCAGCAGCTCGACAGGTTCTGAAGCTTTCTTT
once	TRBV7-9	TRBD1	TRBJ2-1	CASSTPGQVFGEQFF	TGTGCCAGCAGTACTCCGGGACAGGTATTTGGTGAGCAGTTCTTC
.	TRBV9	.	TRBJ1-2	CASSVGGSYGYTF	TGTGCCAGCAGCGTAGGGGGCAGCTATGGCTACACCTTC